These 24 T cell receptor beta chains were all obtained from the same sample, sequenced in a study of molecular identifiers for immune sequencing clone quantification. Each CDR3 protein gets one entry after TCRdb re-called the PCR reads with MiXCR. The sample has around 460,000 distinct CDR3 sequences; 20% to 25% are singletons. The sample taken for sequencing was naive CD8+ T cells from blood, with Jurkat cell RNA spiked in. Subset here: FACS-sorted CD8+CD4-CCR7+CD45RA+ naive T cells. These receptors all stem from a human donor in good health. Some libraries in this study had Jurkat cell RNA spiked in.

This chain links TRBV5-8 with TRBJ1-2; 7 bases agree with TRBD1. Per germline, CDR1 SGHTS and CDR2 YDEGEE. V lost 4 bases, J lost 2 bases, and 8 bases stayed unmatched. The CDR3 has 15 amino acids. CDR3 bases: TGTGCCAGCAGCCCGGACAGGTTTAACAACTATGGCTACACCTTC. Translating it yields CASSPDRFNNYGYTF.

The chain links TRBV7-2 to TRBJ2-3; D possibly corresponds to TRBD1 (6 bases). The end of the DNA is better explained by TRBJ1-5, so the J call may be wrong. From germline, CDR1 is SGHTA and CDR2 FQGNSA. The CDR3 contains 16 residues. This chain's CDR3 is CASSPEGVSIADTQHF. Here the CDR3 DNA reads TGTGCCAGCAGCCCAGAGGGGGTCTCGATCGCAGATACGCAGCATTTT.

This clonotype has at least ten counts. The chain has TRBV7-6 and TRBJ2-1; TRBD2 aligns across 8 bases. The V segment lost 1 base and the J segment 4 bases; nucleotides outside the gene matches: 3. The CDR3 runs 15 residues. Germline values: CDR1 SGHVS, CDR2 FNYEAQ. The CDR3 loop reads CASSLGSSGYNEQFF. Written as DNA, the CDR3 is TGTGCCAGCAGCTTAGGGTCTAGCGGGTACAATGAGCAGTTCTTC.

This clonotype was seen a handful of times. The CDR3 reads CSAGTSGLSYEQYF. CDR3 nucleotide sequence: TGCAGCGCTGGGACTAGCGGCCTCTCCTACGAGCAGTACTTC. The chain recombines TRBV29-1 with TRBJ2-7; TRBD2 matches at 11 bases. The CDR3 is made up of 14 amino acids. The V segment lost 7 bases and the J segment 0 bases; nucleotides outside the gene matches: 5. The germline gives CDR1 SQVTM, CDR2 ANQGSEA.

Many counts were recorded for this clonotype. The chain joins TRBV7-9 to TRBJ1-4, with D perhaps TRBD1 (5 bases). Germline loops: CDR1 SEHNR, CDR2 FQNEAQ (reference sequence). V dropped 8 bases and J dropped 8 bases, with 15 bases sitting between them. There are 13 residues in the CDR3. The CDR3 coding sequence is TGTGCCAGCGAGGACACCCCTTTGGAAAAACTGTTTTTT. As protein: CASEDTPLEKLFF.

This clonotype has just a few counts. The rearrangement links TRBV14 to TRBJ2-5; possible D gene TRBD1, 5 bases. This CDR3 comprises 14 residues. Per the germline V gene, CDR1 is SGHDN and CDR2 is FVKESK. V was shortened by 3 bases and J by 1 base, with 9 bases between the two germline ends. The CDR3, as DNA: TGTGCCAGCAGCCAGGCAGGGCCCCAAGAGACCCAGTACTTC. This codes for CASSQAGPQETQYF.

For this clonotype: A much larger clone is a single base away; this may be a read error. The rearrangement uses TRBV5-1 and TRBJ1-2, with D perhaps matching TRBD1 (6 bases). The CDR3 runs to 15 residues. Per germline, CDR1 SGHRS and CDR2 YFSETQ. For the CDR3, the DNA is TGCGCCAGCAACTTGGTATCCGGGGGCGACTATGGCTACACCTTC. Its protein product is CASNLVSGGDYGYTF.

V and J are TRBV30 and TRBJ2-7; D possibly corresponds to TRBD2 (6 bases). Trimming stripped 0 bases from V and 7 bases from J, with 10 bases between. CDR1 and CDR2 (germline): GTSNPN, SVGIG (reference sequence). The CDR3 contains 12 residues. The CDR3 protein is CAWSVGAGEQYF. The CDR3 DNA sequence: TGTGCCTGGAGTGTCGGGGCGGGGGAGCAGTACTTC.

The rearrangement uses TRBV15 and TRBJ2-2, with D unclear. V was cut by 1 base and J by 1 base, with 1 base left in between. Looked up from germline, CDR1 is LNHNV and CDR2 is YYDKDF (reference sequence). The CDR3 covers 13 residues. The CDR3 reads CATSRGNTGELFF. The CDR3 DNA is TGTGCCACCAGCAGAGGGAACACCGGGGAGCTGTTTTTT.

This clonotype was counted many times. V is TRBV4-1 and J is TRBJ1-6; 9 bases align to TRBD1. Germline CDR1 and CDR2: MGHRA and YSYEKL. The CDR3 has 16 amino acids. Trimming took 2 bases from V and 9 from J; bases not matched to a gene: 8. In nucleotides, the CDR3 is TGCGCCAGCAGCCAATACACCGGGACAGGGACTTCACCCCTCCACTTT. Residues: CASSQYTGTGTSPLHF.

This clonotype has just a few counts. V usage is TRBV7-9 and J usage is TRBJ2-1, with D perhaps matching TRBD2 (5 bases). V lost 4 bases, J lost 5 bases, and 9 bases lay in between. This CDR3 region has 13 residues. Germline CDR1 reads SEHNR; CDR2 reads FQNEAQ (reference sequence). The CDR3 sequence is CASSSGLNNEQFF. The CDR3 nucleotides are TGTGCCAGCAGCTCCGGACTGAACAATGAGCAGTTCTTC.

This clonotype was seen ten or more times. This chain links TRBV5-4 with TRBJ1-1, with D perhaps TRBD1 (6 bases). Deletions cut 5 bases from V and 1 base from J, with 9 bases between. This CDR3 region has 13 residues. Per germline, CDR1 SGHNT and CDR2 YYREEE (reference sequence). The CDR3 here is CASSEQGNTEAFF. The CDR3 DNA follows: TGTGCCAGCAGTGAACAGGGGAACACTGAAGCTTTCTTT.

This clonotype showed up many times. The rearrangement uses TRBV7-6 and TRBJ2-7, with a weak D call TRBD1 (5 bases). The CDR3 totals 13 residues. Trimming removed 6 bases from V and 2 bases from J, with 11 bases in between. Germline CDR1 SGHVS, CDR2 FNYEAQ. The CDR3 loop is CASSPGWTYEQYF. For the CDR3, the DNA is TGTGCCAGCAGTCCAGGGTGGACCTACGAGCAGTACTTC.

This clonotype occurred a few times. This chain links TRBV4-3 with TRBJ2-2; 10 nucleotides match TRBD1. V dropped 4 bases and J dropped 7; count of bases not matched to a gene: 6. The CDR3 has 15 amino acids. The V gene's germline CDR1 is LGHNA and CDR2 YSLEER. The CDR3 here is CASSPETGGGGELFF. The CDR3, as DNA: TGCGCCAGCAGCCCAGAGACAGGGGGCGGCGGGGAGCTGTTTTTT.

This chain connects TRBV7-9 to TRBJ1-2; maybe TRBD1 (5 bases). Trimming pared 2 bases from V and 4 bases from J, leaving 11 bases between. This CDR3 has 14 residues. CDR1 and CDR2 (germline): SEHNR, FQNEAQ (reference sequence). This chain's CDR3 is CASSLPGRAYGYTF. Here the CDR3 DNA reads TGTGCCAGCAGCTTACCGGGACGGGCCTATGGCTACACCTTC. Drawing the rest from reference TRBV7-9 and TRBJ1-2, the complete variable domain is DTGVSQNPRHKITKRGQNVTFRCDPISEHNRLYWYRQTLGQGPEFLTYFQNEAQLEKSRLLSDRFSAERPKGSFSTLEIQRTEQGDSAMYLCASSLPGRAYGYTFGSGTRLTVV.

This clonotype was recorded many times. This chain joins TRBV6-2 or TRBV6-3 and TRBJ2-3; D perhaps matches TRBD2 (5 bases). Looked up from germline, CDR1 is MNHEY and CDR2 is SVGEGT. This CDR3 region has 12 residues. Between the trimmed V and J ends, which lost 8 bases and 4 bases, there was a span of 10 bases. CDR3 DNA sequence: TGTGCCAGCGCCCGAGCGGCAGATACGCAGTATTTT. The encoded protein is CASARAADTQYF.

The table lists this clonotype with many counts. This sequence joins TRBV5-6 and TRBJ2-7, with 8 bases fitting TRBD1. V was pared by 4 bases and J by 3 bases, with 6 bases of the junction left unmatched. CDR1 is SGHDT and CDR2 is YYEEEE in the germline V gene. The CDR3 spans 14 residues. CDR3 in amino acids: CASSPDRVSYEQYF. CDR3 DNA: TGTGCCAGCAGCCCGGACAGGGTTAGCTACGAGCAGTACTTC. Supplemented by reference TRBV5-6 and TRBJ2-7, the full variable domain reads DAGVTQSPTHLIKTRGQQVTLRCSPKSGHDTVSWYQQALGQGPQFIFQYYEEEERQRGNFPDRFSGHQFPNYSSELNVNALLLGDSALYLCASSPDRVSYEQYFGPGTRLTVT.

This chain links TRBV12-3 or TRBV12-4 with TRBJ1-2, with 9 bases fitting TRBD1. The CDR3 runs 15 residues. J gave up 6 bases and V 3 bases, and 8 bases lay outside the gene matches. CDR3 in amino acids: CASSLVGGQGHGYTF. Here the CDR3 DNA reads TGTGCCAGCAGTTTGGTTGGGGGACAGGGCCATGGCTACACCTTC.

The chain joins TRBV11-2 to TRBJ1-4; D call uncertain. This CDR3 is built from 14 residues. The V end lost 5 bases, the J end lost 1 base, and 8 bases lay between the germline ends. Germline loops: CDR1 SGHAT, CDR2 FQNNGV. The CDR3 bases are TGTGCCAGCAGCCCTGGTCGAACTAATGAAAAACTGTTTTTT. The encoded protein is CASSPGRTNEKLFF.

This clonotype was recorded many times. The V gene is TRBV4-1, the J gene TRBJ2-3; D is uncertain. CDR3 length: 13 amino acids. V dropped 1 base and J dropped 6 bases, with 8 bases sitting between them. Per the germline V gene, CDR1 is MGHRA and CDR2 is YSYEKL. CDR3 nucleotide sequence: TGCGCCAGCAGCCAAGTCGGGTCGGATACGCAGTATTTT. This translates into CASSQVGSDTQYF.

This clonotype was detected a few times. Here the CDR3 reads CASSQVSRGEQYF. In nucleotides, the CDR3 is TGCGCCAGCAGCCAAGTGTCTCGCGGCGAGCAGTACTTC. This chain uses TRBV4-3 with TRBJ2-7; D is unclear. The CDR3 contains 13 residues. The V gene lost 1 base and the J gene lost 6 bases, with 10 bases spanning the gap. Germline CDR1 and CDR2: LGHNA and YSLEER.

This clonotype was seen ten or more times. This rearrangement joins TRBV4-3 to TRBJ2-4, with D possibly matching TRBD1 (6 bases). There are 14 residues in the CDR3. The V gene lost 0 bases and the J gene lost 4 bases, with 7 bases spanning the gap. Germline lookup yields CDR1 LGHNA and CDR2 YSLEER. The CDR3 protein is CASSQDGQKNIQYF. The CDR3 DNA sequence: TGCGCCAGCAGCCAAGATGGACAGAAAAACATTCAGTACTTC.

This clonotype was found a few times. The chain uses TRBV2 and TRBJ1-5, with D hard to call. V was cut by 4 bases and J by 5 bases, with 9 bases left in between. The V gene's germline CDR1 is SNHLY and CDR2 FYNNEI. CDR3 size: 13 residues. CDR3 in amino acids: CASSVSWDQPQHF. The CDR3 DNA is TGTGCCAGCAGTGTATCATGGGATCAGCCCCAGCATTTT.

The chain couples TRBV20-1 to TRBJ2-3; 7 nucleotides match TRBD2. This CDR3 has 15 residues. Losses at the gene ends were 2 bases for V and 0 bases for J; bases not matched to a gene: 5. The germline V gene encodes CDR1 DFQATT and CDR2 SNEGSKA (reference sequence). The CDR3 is CSARPRLASTDTQYF. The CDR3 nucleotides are TGCAGTGCTAGACCCCGACTAGCTAGCACAGATACGCAGTATTTT.